This T cell receptor beta chain is drawn from a study of CD8+CD57+ T cells in acquired aplastic anemia. Findings of the study overall: No significant patient-versus-control difference appeared in CD8+ Simpson's diversity. The same twenty-nine CD8+ CDR3 sequences occurred in patients and in controls.

TCR beta VDJ and CDR3 profiles were obtained from a genomic DNA template. TCRdb used MiXCR to reprocess the reads, holding one entry per CDR3 protein. The sample records 250,000 to 350,000 distinct CDR3 sequences, 55% to 65% being singletons. As for this clonotype: Antigen specificity is unknown.

The V gene end was trimmed by 5 bases and the J gene end by 4 bases; junction bases not matched to a gene: 2. CDR3 length equals 14 residues. The receptor's source is a human donor with severe aplastic anemia or a healthy control (not recorded which). The specimen was sorted CD4+, CD8+, or CD8+CD57+ T cells (not recorded which) from PBMCs. This sequence joins TRBV12-3 or TRBV12-4 and TRBJ2-5; 12 bases agree with TRBD1. CDR3 bases: TGTGCCAGCAGTCCGGGACAGGGGGCAGAGACCCAGTACTTC. This encodes CASSPGQGAETQYF.